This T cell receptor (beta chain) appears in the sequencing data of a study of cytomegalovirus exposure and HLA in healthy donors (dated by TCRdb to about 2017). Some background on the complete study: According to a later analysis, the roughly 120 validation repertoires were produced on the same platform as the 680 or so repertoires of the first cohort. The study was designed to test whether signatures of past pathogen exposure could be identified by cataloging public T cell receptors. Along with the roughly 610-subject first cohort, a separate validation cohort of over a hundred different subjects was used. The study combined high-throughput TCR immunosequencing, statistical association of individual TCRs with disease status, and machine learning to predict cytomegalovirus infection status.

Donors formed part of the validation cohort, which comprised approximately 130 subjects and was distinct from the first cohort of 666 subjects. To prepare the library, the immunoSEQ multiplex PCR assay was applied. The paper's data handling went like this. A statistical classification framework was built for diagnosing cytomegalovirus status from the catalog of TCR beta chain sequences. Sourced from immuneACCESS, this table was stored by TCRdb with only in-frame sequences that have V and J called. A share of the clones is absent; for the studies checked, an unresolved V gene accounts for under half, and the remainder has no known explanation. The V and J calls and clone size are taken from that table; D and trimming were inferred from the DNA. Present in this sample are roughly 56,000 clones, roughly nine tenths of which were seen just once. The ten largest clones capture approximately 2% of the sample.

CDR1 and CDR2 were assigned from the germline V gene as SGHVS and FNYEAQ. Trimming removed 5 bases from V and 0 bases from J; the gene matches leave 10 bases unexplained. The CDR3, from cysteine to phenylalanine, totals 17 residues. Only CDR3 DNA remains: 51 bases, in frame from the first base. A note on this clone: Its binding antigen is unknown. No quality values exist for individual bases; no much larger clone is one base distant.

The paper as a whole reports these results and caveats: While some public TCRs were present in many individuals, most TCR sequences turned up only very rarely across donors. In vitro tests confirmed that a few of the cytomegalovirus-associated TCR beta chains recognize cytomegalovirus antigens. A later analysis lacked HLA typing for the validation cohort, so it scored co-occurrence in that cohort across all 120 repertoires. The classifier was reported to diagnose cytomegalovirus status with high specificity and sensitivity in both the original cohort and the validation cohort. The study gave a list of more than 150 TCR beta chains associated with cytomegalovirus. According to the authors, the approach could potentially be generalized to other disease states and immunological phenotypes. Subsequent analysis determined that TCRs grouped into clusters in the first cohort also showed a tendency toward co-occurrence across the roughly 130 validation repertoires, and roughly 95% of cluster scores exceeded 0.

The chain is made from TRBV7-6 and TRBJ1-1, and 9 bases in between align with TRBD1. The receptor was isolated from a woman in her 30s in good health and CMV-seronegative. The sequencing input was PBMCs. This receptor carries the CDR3 CASSQLTGGTMNTEAFF. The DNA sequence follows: TGTGCCAGCAGCCAACTGACAGGGGGGACCATGAACACTGAAGCTTTCTTT.